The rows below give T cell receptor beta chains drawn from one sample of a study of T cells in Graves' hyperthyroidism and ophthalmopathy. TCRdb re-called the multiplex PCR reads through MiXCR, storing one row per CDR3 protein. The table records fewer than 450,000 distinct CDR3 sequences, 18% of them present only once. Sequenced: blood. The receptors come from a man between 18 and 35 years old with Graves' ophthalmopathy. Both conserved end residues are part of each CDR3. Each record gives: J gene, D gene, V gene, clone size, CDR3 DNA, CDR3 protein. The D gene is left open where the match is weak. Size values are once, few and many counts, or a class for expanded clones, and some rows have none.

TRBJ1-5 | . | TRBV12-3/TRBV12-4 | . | TGTGCCAGCAGTTTAGGGGTCCTTTTGAGCAATCAGCCCCAGCATTTT | CASSLGVLLSNQPQHF
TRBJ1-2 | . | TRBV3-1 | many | TGTGCCAGCAGCCCTCGCCCGGGGCGCGGCTATGGCTACACCTTC | CASSPRPGRGYGYTF
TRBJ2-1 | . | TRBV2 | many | TGTGCCAGCAACCAACAGGGAGGGCCCGGTGAGCAGTTCTTC | CASNQQGGPGEQFF
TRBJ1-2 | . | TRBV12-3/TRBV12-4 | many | TGTGCCAGCAGTTTAGTGGTCAGCCCAACTACCGGCTACACCTTC | CASSLVVSPTTGYTF
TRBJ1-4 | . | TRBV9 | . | TGTGCCAGCAGCGTAACCCCCGGAGTGTCTAATGAAAAACTGTTTTTT | CASSVTPGVSNEKLFF
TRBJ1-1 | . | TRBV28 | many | TGTGCCATAAGACGGGTGAACACTGAAGCTTTCTTT | CAIRRVNTEAFF
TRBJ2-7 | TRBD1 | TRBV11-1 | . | TGTGCCAGCAGCAAAATCGGGACAGGGTCCTACGAGCAGTACTTC | CASSKIGTGSYEQYF
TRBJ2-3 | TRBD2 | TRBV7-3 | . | TGTGCCAGCAGCGAAACCGGGACTAGCGGGGGCCGGTATTTT | CASSETGTSGGRYF
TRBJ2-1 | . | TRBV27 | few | TGTGCCAGCAGTTTGGCCGGACCGGGCTCCTACAATGAGCAGTTCTTC | CASSLAGPGSYNEQFF
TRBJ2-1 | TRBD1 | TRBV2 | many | TGTGCCAGCAGGGCCGGGACAGGGGTCTACAATGAGCAGTTCTTC | CASRAGTGVYNEQFF
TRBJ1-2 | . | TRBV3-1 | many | TGTGCCAGCAGCCAACCGGGTCCTGATGGCTACACCTTC | CASSQPGPDGYTF
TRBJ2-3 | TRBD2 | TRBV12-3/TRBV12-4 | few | TGTGCCAGCAGTTTTAGAGCGGGGGGAGCCGAGCAGTATTTT | CASSFRAGGAEQYF
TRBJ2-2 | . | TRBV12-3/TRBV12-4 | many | TGTGCCAGCAGTCCCGGGACCGAAACTACCGGGGAGCTGTTTTTT | CASSPGTETTGELFF
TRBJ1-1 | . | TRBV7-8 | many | TGTGCCAGCAGCTGGCGAGACACCCGGAACACTGAAGCTTTCTTT | CASSWRDTRNTEAFF
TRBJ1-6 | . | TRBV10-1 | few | TGCGCCAGCAGTGAGGCGGTAAAATCACCCCTCCACTTT | CASSEAVKSPLHF
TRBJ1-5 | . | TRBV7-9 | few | TGTGCCAGCAGCTCAGACACCAATCAGCCCCAGCATTTT | CASSSDTNQPQHF
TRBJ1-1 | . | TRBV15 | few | TGTGCCACCAGCGGGGGGGCGACGGTCGGGAGAACTGAAGCTTTCTTT | CATSGGATVGRTEAFF
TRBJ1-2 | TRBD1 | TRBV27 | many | TGTGCCAGCAGTCCATGGGACAGGGTCGACTATGGCTACACCTTC | CASSPWDRVDYGYTF
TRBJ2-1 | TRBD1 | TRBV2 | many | TGTGCCAGCAATTGGCCCGGGACAGGAGTCTACAATGAGCAGTTCTTC | CASNWPGTGVYNEQFF
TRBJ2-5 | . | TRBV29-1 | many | TGCAGCGTGCTCGGGGGGCTGGAGACCCAGTACTTC | CSVLGGLETQYF
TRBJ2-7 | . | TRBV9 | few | TGTGCCAGCAGCGTAGCCAAGAGCTCCTACGAGCAGTACTTC | CASSVAKSSYEQYF
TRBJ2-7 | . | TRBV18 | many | TGTGCCAGCTCAACGACAGATTCCTACGAGCAGTACTTC | CASSTTDSYEQYF
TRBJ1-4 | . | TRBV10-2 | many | TGCGCCAGCCTGGGGCCCGAACCTATTCGCCACCCTAATAATGAAAAACTGTTTTTT | CASLGPEPIRHPNNEKLFF
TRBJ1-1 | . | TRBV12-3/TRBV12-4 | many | TGTGCCAGCAGTCAGGACGGGACACGGAACACTGAAGCTTTCTTT | CASSQDGTRNTEAFF
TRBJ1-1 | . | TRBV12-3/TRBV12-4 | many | TGTGCCAGCAGTCCCCGAGGCATTCTCCCGAACACTGAAGCTTTCTTT | CASSPRGILPNTEAFF
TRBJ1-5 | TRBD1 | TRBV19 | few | TGTGCCAGTAGGAAGACAGGGGGCAATCAGCCCCAGCATTTT | CASRKTGGNQPQHF
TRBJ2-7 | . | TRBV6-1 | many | TGTGCCAGCAGTAGGGACCACGTTGGGTACGAGCAGTACTTC | CASSRDHVGYEQYF
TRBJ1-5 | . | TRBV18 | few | TGTGCCAGCTCACCAAACGGTCGCTATAGCAATCAGCCCCAGCATTTT | CASSPNGRYSNQPQHF
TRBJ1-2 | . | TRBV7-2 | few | TGTGCCAGCAGCTTAGGGACCTATGGCTACACCTTC | CASSLGTYGYTF
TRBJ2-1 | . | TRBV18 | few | TGTGCCAGCTCACCTCCTACCTACAATGAGCAGTTCTTC | CASSPPTYNEQFF
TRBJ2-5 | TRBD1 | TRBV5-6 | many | TGTGCCAGCAGCGATACCGGGACAGGGTTCGAGACCCAGTACTTC | CASSDTGTGFETQYF
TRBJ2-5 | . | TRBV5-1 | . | TGCGCCAGCAGCTCCGCAGGGGATTGGGAGACCCAGTACTTC | CASSSAGDWETQYF
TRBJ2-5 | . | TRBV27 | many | TGTGCCAGCAGAGGGTGGCAAAGCAAACAAGAGACCCAGTACTTC | CASRGWQSKQETQYF
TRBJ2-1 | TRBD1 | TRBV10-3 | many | TGTGCCATCAGCCCCGGGACAGGGACCTACAATGAGCAGTTCTTC | CAISPGTGTYNEQFF
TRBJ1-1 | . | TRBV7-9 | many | TGTGCCAGCAGCTTAGAGACAGGGAACACTGAAGCTTTCTTT | CASSLETGNTEAFF
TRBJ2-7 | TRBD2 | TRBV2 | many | TGTGCCAGCAGTGAAATTGGGGGGGCCTACGAGCAGTACTTC | CASSEIGGAYEQYF
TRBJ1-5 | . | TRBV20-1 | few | TGCAGTGCCCCGATACAAGCGAGCAATCAGCCCCAGCATTTT | CSAPIQASNQPQHF
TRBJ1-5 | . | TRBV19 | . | TGTGCCAGTAGTATTGCGGGGGGCGCGGGTGGTAGCAATCAGCCCCAGCATTTT | CASSIAGGAGGSNQPQHF
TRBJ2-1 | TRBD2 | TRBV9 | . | TGTGCCAGCAGCAAACTAGCGGGGGGGGGCAATGAGCAGTTCTTC | CASSKLAGGGNEQFF
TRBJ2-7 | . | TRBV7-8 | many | TGTGCCAGCAGCTTAGAGGGGCGGGTTGCACCGAAACAGTACTTC | CASSLEGRVAPKQYF
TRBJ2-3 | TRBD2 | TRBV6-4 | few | TGTGCCAGCAGTGTGCAGCCTAGCGGGTACCCTAGCACAGATACGCAGTATTTT | CASSVQPSGYPSTDTQYF
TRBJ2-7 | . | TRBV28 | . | TGTGCCAGCAGCCAGACAGGATTTTTGTACGAGCAGTACTTC | CASSQTGFLYEQYF
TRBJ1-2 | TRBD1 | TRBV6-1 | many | TGTGCCAGCGGGGGACAGGGCTATGGCTACACCTTC | CASGGQGYGYTF
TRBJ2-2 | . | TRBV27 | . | TGTGCCAGCAGTTTATCCTTCGGGGAGCTGTTTTTT | CASSLSFGELFF
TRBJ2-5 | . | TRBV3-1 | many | TGTGCCAGCAGCCCCGGAGGGGAGACCCAGTACTTC | CASSPGGETQYF